This is a list of T cell receptor beta chains from one sample in a study of beta chain features in type 1 diabetes. Profiled with immunoSEQ multiplex PCR; TCRdb holds only in-frame clones, not every one. Found here are around 100,000 clones, 25% to 35% of them singletons; the top ten hold 0.53%. The sequenced sample consisted of central memory CD4+ T cells from blood. The receptors were sampled from a woman between 18 and 30 years old with type 1 diabetes. CDR3s include the opening cysteine and the closing phenylalanine or tryptophan. A D gene is named only where the DNA matches it firmly. Where a row states a size, it is once, few, many or the class of an expanded clone; other rows omit it.

V gene	D gene	clone size	J gene	CDR3 protein	CDR3 DNA
TRBV15	-	few	TRBJ2-4	CATSSPGPRRDIQYF	TGTGCCACCAGCAGTCCCGGGCCAAGGCGGGACATTCAGTACTTC
TRBV5-1	TRBD1	few	TRBJ1-5	CASSPETGLNQPQHF	TGCGCCAGCAGCCCAGAGACAGGGCTAAATCAGCCCCAGCATTTT
TRBV11-2	-	-	TRBJ1-4	CASSYNNEKLFF	TGTGCCAGCAGCTATAATAATGAAAAACTGTTTTTT
TRBV6-5	-	-	TRBJ1-1	CASSYSWAGRNTEAFF	TGTGCCAGCAGTTACTCGTGGGCTGGGAGGAACACTGAAGCTTTCTTT
TRBV19	TRBD2	few	TRBJ2-1	CASSPGTKGNEQFF	TGTGCCAGTAGTCCTGGGACTAAGGGGAATGAGCAGTTCTTC
TRBV19	TRBD2	-	TRBJ2-5	CASSRLAEETQYF	TGTGCCAGTAGTAGGCTAGCGGAAGAGACCCAGTACTTC
TRBV5-4	TRBD2	few	TRBJ2-3	CASSLGASGKGDTQYF	TGTGCCAGCAGCTTGGGGGCTAGCGGGAAAGGAGATACGCAGTATTTT
TRBV7-8	-	-	TRBJ1-1	CASSPGQLNTEAFF	TGTGCCAGCAGCCCCGGACAGCTGAACACTGAAGCTTTCTTT
TRBV2	TRBD1	few	TRBJ1-2	CASSDQGQTYGYTF	TGTGCCAGCAGTGATCAGGGACAGACCTATGGCTACACCTTC
TRBV2	TRBD2	few	TRBJ2-1	CASSVELAGFNEQFF	TGTGCCAGCAGTGTAGAACTAGCGGGTTTCAATGAGCAGTTCTTC
TRBV7-9	-	-	TRBJ2-3	CASSAREAQYF	TGTGCCAGCAGCGCCAGGGAGGCGCAGTATTTT
TRBV2	TRBD1	few	TRBJ1-5	CASSPGQGNQPQHF	TGTGCCAGCAGTCCGGGACAGGGGAATCAGCCCCAGCATTTT
TRBV6-6	TRBD1	-	TRBJ1-2	CASSYRQGAGDGYTF	TGTGCCAGCAGTTACAGGCAGGGGGCGGGTGATGGCTACACCTTC
TRBV11-2	-	-	TRBJ2-2	CASSYISGTGTGELFF	TGTGCCAGCAGCTATATTAGCGGGACAGGGACCGGGGAGCTGTTTTTT
TRBV5-6	-	few	TRBJ2-2	CASSLLAKDTGELFF	TGTGCCAGCAGCTTGCTAGCAAAAGATACCGGGGAGCTGTTTTTT
TRBV11-2	-	-	TRBJ2-5	CASSEVPQETQYF	TGTGCCAGCAGCGAGGTCCCCCAAGAGACCCAGTACTTC
TRBV10-3	TRBD2	-	TRBJ2-5	CAISDTNPGLGLETQYF	TGTGCCATCAGTGATACCAATCCGGGACTAGGTTTGGAGACCCAGTACTTC
TRBV5-1	-	few	TRBJ2-2	CASSFGGQRTGELFF	TGCGCCAGCAGCTTTGGGGGACAAAGAACCGGGGAGCTGTTTTTT
TRBV28	TRBD1	few	TRBJ2-2	CASSSGQGGELFF	TGTGCCAGCAGCTCCGGACAGGGCGGGGAGCTGTTTTTT